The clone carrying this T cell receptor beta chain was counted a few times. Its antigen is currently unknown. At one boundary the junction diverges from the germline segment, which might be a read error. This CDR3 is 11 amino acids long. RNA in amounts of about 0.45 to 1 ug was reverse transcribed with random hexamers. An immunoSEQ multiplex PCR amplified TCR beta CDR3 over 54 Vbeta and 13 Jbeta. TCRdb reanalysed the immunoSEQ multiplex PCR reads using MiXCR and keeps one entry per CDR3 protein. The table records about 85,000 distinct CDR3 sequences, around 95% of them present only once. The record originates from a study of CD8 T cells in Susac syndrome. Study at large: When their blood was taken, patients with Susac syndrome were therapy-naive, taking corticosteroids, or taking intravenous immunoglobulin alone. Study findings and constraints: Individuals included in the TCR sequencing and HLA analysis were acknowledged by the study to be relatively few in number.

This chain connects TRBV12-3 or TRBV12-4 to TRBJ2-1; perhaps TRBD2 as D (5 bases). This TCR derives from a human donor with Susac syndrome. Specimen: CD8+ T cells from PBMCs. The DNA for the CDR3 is TGTGCCAGCAGCTTAGCGAATGAGCAGTTCTTC. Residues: CASSLANEQFF.